This T cell receptor beta chain was sequenced for a study of T cells after yellow fever vaccination (dated 2019 in TCRdb). Concerning the study at large: The SMART-Seq v4 Ultra Low Input RNA kit was used to prepare libraries from fractions with low cell numbers. To track T-cell clones before and after primary and booster YFV17D yellow fever vaccination, bulk TCR alpha and beta repertoires were sequenced longitudinally. Two healthy male donors made up the cohort, one aged 18 to 30 years and the other aged 30 to 40 years. Blood samples were taken at several timepoints before and after primary and secondary immunization, and bulk PBMC replicates and cell subsets were isolated. The investigation overall reported the following: The study included only two donors, which limits how far the findings can be generalized. After the booster, most of the clones that had expanded following primary vaccination were detected again (almost 98% of CD4 and around 90% of CD8), which suggests that memory was broadly maintained. A small share of clonotypes was detected in both CD4 and CD8 compartments, with the overlap likely arising from convergent recombination. Compared with the primary T-cell response, the secondary T-cell response was weaker but faster, peaking on day 5 rather than day 15. FACS-sorted repertoires could contain abundant contaminating clonotypes from the bulk population, so computational filtering was required.

The germline V end is reduced by 4 bases and the J end by 0 bases; junction bases left unmatched: 8. CDR1 and CDR2 were assigned from the germline V gene as MNHEY and SVGAGI. The CDR3 goes from the cysteine to the phenylalanine over 18 residues. CDR3 DNA only is kept here, 54 bases in frame from base 1. Sequencing relied on an Illumina NovaSeq 6000. Synthesis of TCR cDNA relied on 5'RACE template switching, a step that introduced a universal primer site along with unique molecular identifiers. Priming for cDNA synthesis came from both the TCR alpha and TCR beta constant segments. Library amplification involved two PCR steps, and the second step added sample barcodes and sequencing adapters. Sequencing of the libraries was done on either Illumina HiSeq 2500 (2x100 bp) or NovaSeq (2x150 bp). In the paper's pipeline: MIGEC handled demultiplexing of reads and collapsing into UMI consensus sequences, while MiXCR performed V(D)J alignment. Vaccine-responding clonotypes were defined with edgeR using replicate PBMC samples, requiring FDR below 0.01 and a log2 fold change above 5 up to day 15. CD4 or CD8 identity was assigned to each bulk clonotype according to whether the clonotype was present at higher abundance in the sequenced CD4 repertoire or the sequenced CD8 repertoire. TCRdb passed the public sequencing reads through fastp at Q25 and MiXCR, retaining productive beta sequences. Records with the same CDR3 protein are collapsed into one entry carrying the most frequent genes and DNA. TCRdb assigned the V and J calls; the authors' analysis was not used. This sample gives some 220,000 distinct CDR3 sequences in total; approximately 3.3% of them show up just once. The ten largest clonotypes hold around 3.3% of the sample.

This clonotype has a count of ten or more. This receptor's antigen is unknown. Base-call qualities are not available, and no considerably larger clone is one nucleotide away. The treatment or condition label of this sample denotes: live attenuated yellow fever vaccine strain. A standard Ficoll-Paque protocol was used to isolate PBMCs from peripheral blood. Dynabeads CD4 and CD8 positive selection kits were used to isolate the CD4 and CD8 T-cell fractions. RNA was extracted with TriZol from bulk PBMCs, CD4 and CD8 fractions, and dextramer-positive and dextramer-negative fractions. This clonotype originated in a man younger than 30 who received the YFV17D yellow fever vaccine. Sample: CD4+ T cells sorted from PBMCs, taken 10 days after the yellow fever booster vaccination. Here the chain combines TRBV6-5 and TRBJ2-3, with 12 bases in between that match TRBD2. The DNA sequence is given as TGTGCCAGCAGTTCGCGGACTAGCGGGGCTACTAGCACAGATACGCAGTATTTT. It translates as CASSSRTSGATSTDTQYF.